This T cell receptor (beta chain) was found in a study of OX40 agonist ivuxolimab in advanced cancers. Profiled with immunoSEQ multiplex PCR; TCRdb holds only in-frame clones, not every one. The table lists about 83,000 clones, less than 90% of them singletons. This CDR3 has 12 amino acids. Germline V gene sequence: CDR1 LNHDA, CDR2 SQIVND (reference sequence). The V gene end was trimmed by 4 bases and the J gene end by 12 bases; junction bases not matched to a gene: 7. The sequenced sample was CD4+ or CD8+ T cells sorted from blood, obtained in a trial of the OX40 agonist ivuxolimab. The chain carries TRBV19 and TRBJ2-3; the match to TRBD1 covers 7 bases. This receptor was taken from an adult with an advanced solid tumor such as melanoma, head and neck, liver or kidney cancer. The CDR3 here is CASSTRDSKQYF. The DNA for the CDR3 is TGTGCCAGTAGTACCCGGGACAGTAAACAGTATTTT.